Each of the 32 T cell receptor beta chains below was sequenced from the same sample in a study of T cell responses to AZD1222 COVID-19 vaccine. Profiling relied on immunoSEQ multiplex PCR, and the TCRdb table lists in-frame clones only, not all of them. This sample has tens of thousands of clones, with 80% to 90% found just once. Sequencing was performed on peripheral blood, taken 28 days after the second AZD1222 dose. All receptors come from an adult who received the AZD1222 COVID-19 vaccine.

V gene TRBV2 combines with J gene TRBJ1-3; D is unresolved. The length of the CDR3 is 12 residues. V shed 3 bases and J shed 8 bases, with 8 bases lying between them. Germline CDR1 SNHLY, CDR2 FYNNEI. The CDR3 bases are TGTGCCAGCAGTGAGTACAGTGACACCATATATTTT. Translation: CASSEYSDTIYF.

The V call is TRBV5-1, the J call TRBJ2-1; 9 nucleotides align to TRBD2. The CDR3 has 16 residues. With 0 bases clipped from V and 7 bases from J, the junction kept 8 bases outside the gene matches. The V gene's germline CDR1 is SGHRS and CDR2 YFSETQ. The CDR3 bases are TGCGCCAGCAGCTTGGGAGGCGGGAGGGCCTGGAATGAGCAGTTCTTC. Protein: CASSLGGGRAWNEQFF.

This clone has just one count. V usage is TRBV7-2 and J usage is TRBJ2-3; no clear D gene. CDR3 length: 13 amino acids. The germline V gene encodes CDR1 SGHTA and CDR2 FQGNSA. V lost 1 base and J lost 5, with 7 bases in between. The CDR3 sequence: CASSLGIQDTQYF. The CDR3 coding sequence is TGTGCCAGCAGCTTAGGTATACAAGATACGCAGTATTTT.

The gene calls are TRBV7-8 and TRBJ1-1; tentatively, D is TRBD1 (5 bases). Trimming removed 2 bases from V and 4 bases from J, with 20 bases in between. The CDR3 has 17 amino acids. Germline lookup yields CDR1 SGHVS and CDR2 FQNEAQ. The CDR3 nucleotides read TGTGCCAGCAGCTTATCACCGAGCCCATTCGGGGCCACTGAAGCTTTCTTT. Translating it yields CASSLSPSPFGATEAFF.

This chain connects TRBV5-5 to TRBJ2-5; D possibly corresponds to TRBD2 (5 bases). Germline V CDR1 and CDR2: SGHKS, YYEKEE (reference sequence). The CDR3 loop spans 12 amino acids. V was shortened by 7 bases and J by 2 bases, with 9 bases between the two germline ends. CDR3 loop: CASGRDQETQYF. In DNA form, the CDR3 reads TGTGCCAGCGGTCGGGATCAAGAGACCCAGTACTTC.

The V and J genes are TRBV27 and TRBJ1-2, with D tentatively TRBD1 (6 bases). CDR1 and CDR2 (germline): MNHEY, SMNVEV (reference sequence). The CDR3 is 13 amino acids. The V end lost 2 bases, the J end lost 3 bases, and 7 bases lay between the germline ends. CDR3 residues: CASSLRGDYGYTF. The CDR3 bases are TGTGCCAGCAGTTTAAGGGGGGACTATGGCTACACCTTC.

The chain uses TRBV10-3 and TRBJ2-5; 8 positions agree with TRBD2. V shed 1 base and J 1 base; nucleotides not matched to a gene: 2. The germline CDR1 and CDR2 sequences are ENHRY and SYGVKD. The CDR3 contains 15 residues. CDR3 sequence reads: CAISELLAVQETQYF. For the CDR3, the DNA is TGTGCCATCAGTGAGTTACTAGCGGTCCAAGAGACCCAGTACTTC.

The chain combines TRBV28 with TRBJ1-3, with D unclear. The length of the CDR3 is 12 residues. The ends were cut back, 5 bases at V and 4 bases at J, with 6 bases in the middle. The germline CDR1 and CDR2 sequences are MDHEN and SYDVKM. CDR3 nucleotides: TGTGCCAGCAGTGTTTTCGGAAACACCATATATTTT. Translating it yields CASSVFGNTIYF.

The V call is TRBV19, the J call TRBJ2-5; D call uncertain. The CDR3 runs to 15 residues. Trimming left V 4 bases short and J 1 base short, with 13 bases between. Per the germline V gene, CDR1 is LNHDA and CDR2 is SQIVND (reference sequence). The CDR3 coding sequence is TGTGCCAGTAGTAGGATCGGCGCTTCCCAAGAGACCCAGTACTTC. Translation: CASSRIGASQETQYF.

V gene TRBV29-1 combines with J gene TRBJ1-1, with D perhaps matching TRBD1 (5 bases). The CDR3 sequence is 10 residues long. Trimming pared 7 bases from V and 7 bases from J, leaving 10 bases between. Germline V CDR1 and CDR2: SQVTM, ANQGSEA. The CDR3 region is CSAGGGEAFF. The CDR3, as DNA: TGCAGCGCCGGCGGGGGTGAAGCTTTCTTT.

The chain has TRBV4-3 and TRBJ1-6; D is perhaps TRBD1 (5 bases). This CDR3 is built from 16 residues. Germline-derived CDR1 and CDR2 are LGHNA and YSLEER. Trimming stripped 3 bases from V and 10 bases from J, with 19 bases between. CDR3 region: CASSQDRDWSTSPLHF. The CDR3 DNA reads TGCGCCAGCAGCCAGGATAGGGACTGGAGTACCTCACCCCTCCACTTT.

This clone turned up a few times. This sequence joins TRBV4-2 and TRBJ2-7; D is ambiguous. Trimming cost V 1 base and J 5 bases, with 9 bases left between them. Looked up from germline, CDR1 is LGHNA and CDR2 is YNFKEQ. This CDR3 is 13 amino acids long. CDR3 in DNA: TGTGCCAGCAGCCAAGTCACCGGAGACGAGCAGTACGTC. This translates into CASSQVTGDEQYV.

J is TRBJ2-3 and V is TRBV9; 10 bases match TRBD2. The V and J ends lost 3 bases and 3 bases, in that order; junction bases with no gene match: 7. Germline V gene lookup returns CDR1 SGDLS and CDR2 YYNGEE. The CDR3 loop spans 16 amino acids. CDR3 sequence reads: CASSAAGLAVTDTQYF. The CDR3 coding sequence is TGTGCCAGCAGCGCCGCTGGACTAGCGGTAACAGATACGCAGTATTTT.

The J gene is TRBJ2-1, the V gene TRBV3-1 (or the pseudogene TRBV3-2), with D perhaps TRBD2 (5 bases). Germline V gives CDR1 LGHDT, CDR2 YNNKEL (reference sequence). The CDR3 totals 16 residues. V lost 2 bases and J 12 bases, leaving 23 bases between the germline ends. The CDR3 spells CASSQQRTEPGYLQFF. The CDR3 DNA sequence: TGTGCCAGCAGCCAACAAAGAACGGAACCGGGATATCTGCAGTTCTTC.

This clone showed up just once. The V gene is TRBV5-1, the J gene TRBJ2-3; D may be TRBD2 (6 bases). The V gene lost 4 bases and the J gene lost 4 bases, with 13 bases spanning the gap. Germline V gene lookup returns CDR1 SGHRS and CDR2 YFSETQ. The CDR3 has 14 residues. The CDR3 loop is CASSRGTGADTQYF. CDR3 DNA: TGCGCCAGCAGCCGAGGGACTGGAGCAGATACGCAGTATTTT.

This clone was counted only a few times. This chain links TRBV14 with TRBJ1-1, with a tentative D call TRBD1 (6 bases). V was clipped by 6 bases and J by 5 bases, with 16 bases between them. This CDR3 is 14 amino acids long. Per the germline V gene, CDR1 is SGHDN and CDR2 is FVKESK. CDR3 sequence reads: CASSYRELVTEAFF. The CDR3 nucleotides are TGTGCCAGCAGTTACAGGGAGTTGGTGACTGAAGCTTTCTTT.

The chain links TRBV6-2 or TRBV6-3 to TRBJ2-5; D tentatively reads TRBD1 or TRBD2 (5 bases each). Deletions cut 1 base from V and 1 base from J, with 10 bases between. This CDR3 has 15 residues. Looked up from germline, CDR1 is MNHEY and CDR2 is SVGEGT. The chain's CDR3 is CASSYYGGGQETQYF. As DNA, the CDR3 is TGTGCCAGCAGTTACTATGGTGGGGGCCAAGAGACCCAGTACTTC.

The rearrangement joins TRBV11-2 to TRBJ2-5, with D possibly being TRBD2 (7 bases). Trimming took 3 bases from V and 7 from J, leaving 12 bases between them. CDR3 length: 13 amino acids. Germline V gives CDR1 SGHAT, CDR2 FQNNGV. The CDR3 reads CASSLGGRVTQYF. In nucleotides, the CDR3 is TGTGCCAGCAGCTTGGGGGGGCGGGTGACCCAGTACTTC.

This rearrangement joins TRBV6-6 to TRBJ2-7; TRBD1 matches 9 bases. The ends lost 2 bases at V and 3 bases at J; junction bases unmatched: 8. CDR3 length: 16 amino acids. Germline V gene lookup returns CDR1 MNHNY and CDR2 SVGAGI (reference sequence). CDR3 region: CASSYVHRGPLYEQYF. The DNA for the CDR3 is TGTGCCAGCAGTTACGTACACAGGGGGCCCCTCTACGAGCAGTACTTC.

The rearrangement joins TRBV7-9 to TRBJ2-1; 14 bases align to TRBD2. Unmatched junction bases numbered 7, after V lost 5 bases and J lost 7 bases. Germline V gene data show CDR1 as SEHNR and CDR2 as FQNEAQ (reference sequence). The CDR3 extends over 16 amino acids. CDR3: CASSRLAGGQWNEQFF. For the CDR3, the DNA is TGTGCCAGCAGCAGACTAGCGGGAGGGCAGTGGAATGAGCAGTTCTTC.

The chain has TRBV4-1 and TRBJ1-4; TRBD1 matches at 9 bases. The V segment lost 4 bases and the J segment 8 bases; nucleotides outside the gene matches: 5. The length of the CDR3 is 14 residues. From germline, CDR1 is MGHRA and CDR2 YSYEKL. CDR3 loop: CASSPDRGREKLFF. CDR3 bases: TGCGCCAGCAGCCCGGACAGGGGACGGGAAAAACTGTTTTTT.

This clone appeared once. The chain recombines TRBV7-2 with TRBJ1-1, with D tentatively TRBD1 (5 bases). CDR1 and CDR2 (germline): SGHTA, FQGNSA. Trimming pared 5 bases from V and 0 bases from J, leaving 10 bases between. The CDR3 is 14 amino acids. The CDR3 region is CASSRGRLNTEAFF. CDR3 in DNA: TGTGCCAGCAGCCGGGGACGGCTGAACACTGAAGCTTTCTTT. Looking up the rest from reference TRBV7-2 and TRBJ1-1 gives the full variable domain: GAGVSQSPSNKVTEKGKDVELRCDPISGHTALYWYRQSLGQGLEFLIYFQGNSAPDKSGLPSDRFSAERTGGSVSTLTIQRTQQEDSAVYLCASSRGRLNTEAFFGQGTRLTVV.

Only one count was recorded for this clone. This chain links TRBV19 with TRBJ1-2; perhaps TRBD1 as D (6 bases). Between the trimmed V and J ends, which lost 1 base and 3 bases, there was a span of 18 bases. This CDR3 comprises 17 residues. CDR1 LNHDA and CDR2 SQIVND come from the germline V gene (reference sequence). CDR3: CASSIVAAGTSYYGYTF. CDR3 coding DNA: TGTGCCAGTAGTATAGTCGCGGCTGGGACATCGTACTATGGCTACACCTTC. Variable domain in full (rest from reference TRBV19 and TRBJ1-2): DGGITQSPKYLFRKEGQNVTLSCEQNLNHDAMYWYRQDPGQGLRLIYYSQIVNDFQKGDIAEGYSVSREKKESFPLTVTSAQKNPTAFYLCASSIVAAGTSYYGYTFGSGTRLTVV.

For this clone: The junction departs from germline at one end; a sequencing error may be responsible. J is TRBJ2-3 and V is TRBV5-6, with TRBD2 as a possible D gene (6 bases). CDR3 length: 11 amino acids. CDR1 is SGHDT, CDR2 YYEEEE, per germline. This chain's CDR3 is CASSMGLQTVF. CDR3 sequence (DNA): TGTGCCAGCAGCATGGGACTTCAAACAGTTTTT.

CDR3 DNA sequence: TGTGCCAGCAGCCGGGGACCACAAGAGACCCAGTACTTC. Amino acids: CASSRGPQETQYF. The chain joins TRBV5-6 to TRBJ2-5; D may match TRBD1 or TRBD2 (5 bases each). Germline V gene lookup returns CDR1 SGHDT and CDR2 YYEEEE. The CDR3 length is 13 residues. V dropped 4 bases and J dropped 2 bases, with 9 bases sitting between them.

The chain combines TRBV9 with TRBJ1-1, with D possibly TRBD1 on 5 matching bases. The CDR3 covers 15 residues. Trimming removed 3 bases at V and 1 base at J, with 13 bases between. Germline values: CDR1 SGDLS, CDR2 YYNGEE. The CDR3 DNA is TGTGCCAGCAGCGGTGGGGCCCTCGGGAACACTGAAGCTTTCTTT. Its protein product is CASSGGALGNTEAFF.

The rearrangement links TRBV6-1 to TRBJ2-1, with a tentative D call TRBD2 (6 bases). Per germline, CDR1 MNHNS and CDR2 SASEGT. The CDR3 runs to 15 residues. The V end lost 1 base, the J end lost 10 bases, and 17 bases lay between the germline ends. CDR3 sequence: CASSEVAAARDEQFF. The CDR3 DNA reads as TGTGCCAGCAGTGAAGTAGCGGCCGCCCGGGACGAGCAGTTCTTC.

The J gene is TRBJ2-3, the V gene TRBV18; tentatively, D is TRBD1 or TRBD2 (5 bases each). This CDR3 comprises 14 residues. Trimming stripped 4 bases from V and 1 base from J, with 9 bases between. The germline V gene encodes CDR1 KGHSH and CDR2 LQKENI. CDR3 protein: CASSQGSGTDTQYF. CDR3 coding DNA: TGTGCCAGCTCACAGGGGAGCGGCACAGATACGCAGTATTTT.

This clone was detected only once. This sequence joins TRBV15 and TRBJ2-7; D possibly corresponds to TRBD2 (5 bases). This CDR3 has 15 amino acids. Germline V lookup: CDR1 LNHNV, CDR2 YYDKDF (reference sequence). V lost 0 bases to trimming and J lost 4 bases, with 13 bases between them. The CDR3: CATSRDLGGRYEQYV. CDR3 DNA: TGTGCCACCAGCAGAGATCTTGGTGGGAGATACGAGCAGTACGTC.

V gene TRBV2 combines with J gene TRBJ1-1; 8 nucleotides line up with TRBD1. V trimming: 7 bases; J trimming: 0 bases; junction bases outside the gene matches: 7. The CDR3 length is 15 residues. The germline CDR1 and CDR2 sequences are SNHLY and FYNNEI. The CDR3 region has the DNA TGTGCCAGCAAAACAGGGGGGTCAATGAACACTGAAGCTTTCTTT. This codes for CASKTGGSMNTEAFF.

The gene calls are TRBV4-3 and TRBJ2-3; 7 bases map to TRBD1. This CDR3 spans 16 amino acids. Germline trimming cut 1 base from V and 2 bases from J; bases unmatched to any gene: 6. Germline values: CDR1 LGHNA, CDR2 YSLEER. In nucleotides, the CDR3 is TGCGCCAGCAGCCAAGGACCGACAGGGCTCACAGATACGCAGTATTTT. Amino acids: CASSQGPTGLTDTQYF.

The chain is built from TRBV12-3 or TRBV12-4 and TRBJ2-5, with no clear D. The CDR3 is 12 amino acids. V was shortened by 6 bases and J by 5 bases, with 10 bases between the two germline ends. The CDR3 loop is CASRGASETQYF. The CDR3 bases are TGTGCCAGCAGGGGTGCCTCGGAGACCCAGTACTTC.